Shown below are 18 T cell receptor beta chains from a single sample sequenced in a study of a mutant IDH1 vaccine in newly diagnosed glioma. Time point noted: week 35, safety follow-up. Every vaccination contained 300 ug of the mutant IDH1 20-mer peptide and was paired with topical imiquimod. Assay: immunoSEQ multiplex PCR; the TCRdb copy retains only in-frame clones and omits some. The table has 40,000 to 45,000 clones, 81% seen once. For these TCRs, the target antigens are not known. The sequencing used PBMCs, collected from a glioma patient whose treatment included an IDH1 peptide vaccine. Receptor source: a woman aged 40 to 50 with glioma. Some clones in this sample may be carry-over from other donors' samples.

This chain connects TRBV7-9 to TRBJ2-3; 7 bases fit TRBD2. Trimming at V came to 5 bases and at J to 4 bases, leaving 9 bases not matched to a gene. Germline V lookup: CDR1 SEHNR, CDR2 FQNEAQ (reference sequence). The CDR3 loop spans 15 amino acids. Here the CDR3 reads CASSANRGDPDTQYF. The CDR3 coding sequence is TGTGCCAGCAGCGCCAACCGGGGGGACCCAGATACGCAGTATTTT.

With regard to this clone: The identical CDR3 is also encoded by other nucleotide sequences in the sample. The CDR3 protein is CASSLVLAETQYF. The CDR3 DNA is TGCGCCAGCAGCTTGGTGCTAGCAGAGACCCAGTACTTC. The chain is built from TRBV5-1 and TRBJ2-5, with D possibly TRBD2 on 5 matching bases. V was clipped by 0 bases and J by 4 bases, with 7 bases between them. The CDR3 covers 13 residues. In germline, CDR1 is SGHRS, CDR2 YFSETQ.

The chain recombines TRBV11-3 with TRBJ1-1; D gene uncertain. The CDR3 sequence is 12 residues long. The germline V gene has CDR1 SGHNT and CDR2 YENEEA. V was clipped by 5 bases and J by 1 base, with 5 bases between them. The CDR3 region is CASSNQNTEAFF. DNA for the CDR3: TGTGCCAGCAGCAACCAGAACACTGAAGCTTTCTTT. Full variable domain (missing parts from reference TRBV11-3 and TRBJ1-1): EAGVVQSPRYKIIEKKQPVAFWCNPISGHNTLYWYLQNLGQGPELLIRYENEEAVDDSQLPKDRFSAERLKGVDSTLKIQPAELGDSAVYLCASSNQNTEAFFGQGTRLTVV.

The chain joins TRBV7-2 to TRBJ2-1; D is unresolved. This CDR3 region has 12 residues. The V gene's germline CDR1 is SGHTA and CDR2 FQGNSA. Trimming shortened V by 2 bases and J by 8 bases, and 7 bases separated the two germline ends. CDR3 residues: CASSLSRHEQFF. As DNA, the CDR3 is TGTGCCAGCAGCTTAAGTCGCCATGAGCAGTTCTTC.

The chain couples TRBV7-6 to TRBJ1-5; no reliable D call. The germline V gene encodes CDR1 SGHVS and CDR2 FNYEAQ. The CDR3 length is 13 residues. The ends were cut back, 8 bases at V and 6 bases at J, with 14 bases in the middle. The CDR3 DNA sequence: TGTGCCAGCCGATCAACGCGGGGTCAGCCCCAGCATTTT. Translating gives CASRSTRGQPQHF. Looking up the rest from reference TRBV7-6 and TRBJ1-5 gives the full variable domain: GAGVSQSPRYKVTKRGQDVALRCDPISGHVSLYWYRQALGQGPEFLTYFNYEAQQDKSGLPNDRFSAERPEGSISTLTIQRTEQRDSAMYRCASRSTRGQPQHFGDGTRLSIL.

The genes are TRBV11-1 and TRBJ1-1; D unresolved. CDR3 length: 13 residues. CDR1 and CDR2 from the germline V gene are SGHAT and FQDESV (reference sequence). The ends were cut back, 1 base at V and 3 bases at J, with 6 bases in the middle. Here the CDR3 reads CASSLDEDTEAFF. The CDR3, as DNA: TGTGCCAGCAGCTTAGATGAGGACACTGAAGCTTTCTTT. Supplemented by reference TRBV11-1 and TRBJ1-1, the full variable domain reads EAEVAQSPRYKITEKSQAVAFWCDPISGHATLYWYRQILGQGPELLVQFQDESVVDDSQLPKDRFSAERLKGVDSTLKIQPAELGDSAMYLCASSLDEDTEAFFGQGTRLTVV.

This chain links TRBV10-3 with TRBJ2-7, with D perhaps TRBD2 (5 bases). CDR1 is ENHRY and CDR2 is SYGVKD in the germline V gene. The CDR3 is made up of 14 amino acids. The V and J ends lost 8 bases and 5 bases respectively, with 19 bases between them. The DNA for the CDR3 is TGTGCCATCGGAGTTAGTCGAGGGTGGCACGAGCAGTACTTC. Its translation is CAIGVSRGWHEQYF.

As concerns this clone: In the same sample, other DNA sequences code for this CDR3. The chain employs TRBV19 and TRBJ2-5, with D uncertain. The ends were cut back, 3 bases at V and 4 bases at J, with 9 bases in the middle. Germline V gives CDR1 LNHDA, CDR2 SQIVND (reference sequence). The CDR3 loop spans 13 amino acids. The CDR3 DNA is TGTGCCAGTAGTATCAGGACGGGAGAGACCCAGTACTTC. This sequence encodes CASSIRTGETQYF.

V gene TRBV2 combines with J gene TRBJ1-2; the D is unclear. Germline V gene data show CDR1 as SNHLY and CDR2 as FYNNEI. V dropped 6 bases and J dropped 1 base, with 6 bases sitting between them. This CDR3 contains 12 residues. CDR3 loop: CASSGNNYGYTF. CDR3 DNA sequence: TGTGCCAGCAGCGGCAATAACTATGGCTACACCTTC.

This chain joins TRBV7-2 and TRBJ2-7; tentative D call: TRBD2 (6 bases). CDR3 length: 14 residues. The germline V and J ends were trimmed by 1 base and 5 bases, with 12 bases remaining between them. Germline V gene lookup returns CDR1 SGHTA and CDR2 FQGNSA. The CDR3 sequence: CASSLGQGGDEQYF. The CDR3, as DNA: TGTGCCAGCAGCTTAGGCCAGGGAGGCGACGAGCAGTACTTC.

Comment on this clone: The junction departs from the called germline gene at one end, perhaps through a read error. The V and J genes are TRBV27 and TRBJ2-1; D could derive from TRBD1 or TRBD2 (5 bases each). Germline CDR1 and CDR2: MNHEY and SMNVEV (reference sequence). The CDR3 covers 13 residues. This chain's CDR3 is CASSGGGYSEQFF. As DNA, the CDR3 is TGTGCCAGCAGTGGGGGTGGGTACAGTGAGCAGTTCTTC.

This chain connects TRBV9 to TRBJ2-5; no reliable D call. Germline CDR1 SGDLS, CDR2 YYNGEE. V lost 2 bases to trimming and J lost 5 bases, with 7 bases between them. The CDR3 is 12 residues long. Written as DNA, the CDR3 is TGTGCCAGCAGCGTGTCCTCGGAGACCCAGTACTTC. Protein: CASSVSSETQYF.

The rearrangement links TRBV4-1 to TRBJ2-7; D possibly corresponds to TRBD2 (5 bases). This CDR3 spans 14 amino acids. The V end lost 1 base, the J end lost 7 bases, and 14 bases lay between the germline ends. CDR1 MGHRA and CDR2 YSYEKL come from the germline V gene. CDR3 loop: CASSQATNRGEQYF. DNA of the CDR3: TGCGCCAGCAGCCAAGCGACAAACCGGGGTGAGCAGTACTTC.

The V call is TRBV7-2, the J call TRBJ1-5; D gene unclear. The length of the CDR3 is 13 residues. V lost 4 bases and J 7 bases, leaving 11 bases between the germline ends. Germline-derived CDR1 and CDR2 are SGHTA and FQGNSA. CDR3 amino acids: CASSSSAGQPQHF. CDR3 bases: TGTGCCAGCAGCTCTTCGGCGGGGCAGCCCCAGCATTTT.

The chain couples TRBV19 to TRBJ2-2; D possibly corresponds to TRBD2 (6 bases). The V gene's germline CDR1 is LNHDA and CDR2 SQIVND (reference sequence). V lost 2 bases and J 4 bases, leaving 8 bases between the germline ends. This CDR3 spans 14 amino acids. The CDR3 coding sequence is TGTGCCAGTAGTATACGGAGGGGCACCGGGGAGCTGTTTTTT. Translation gives CASSIRRGTGELFF.

This chain joins TRBV7-3 and TRBJ1-2; unclear D gene. Trimming pared 0 bases from V and 0 bases from J, leaving 8 bases between. Germline V lookup: CDR1 SGHTA, CDR2 FQGTGA. The CDR3 sequence is 15 residues long. CDR3 DNA sequence: TGTGCCAGCAGCTTAACTCGAACAGCTAACTATGGCTACACCTTC. Translated, it gives CASSLTRTANYGYTF.

The chain joins TRBV28 to TRBJ2-7; a possible D gene is TRBD1 (5 bases). Germline values: CDR1 MDHEN, CDR2 SYDVKM. This CDR3 is built from 15 residues. V lost 6 bases and J lost 2, with 17 bases in between. The CDR3 region is CASREQGERAYEQYF. The CDR3 DNA reads TGTGCCAGCAGGGAGCAGGGTGAAAGAGCCTACGAGCAGTACTTC.

This clone is medium-sized in the sample. V gene TRBV10-2 combines with J gene TRBJ2-3; D remains unclear. The germline gives CDR1 WSHSY, CDR2 SAAADI. Trimming pared 8 bases from V and 4 bases from J, leaving 7 bases between. The CDR3 consists of 11 residues. The CDR3 loop is CASAESDTQYF. The DNA of the CDR3 is TGCGCCAGCGCTGAATCAGATACGCAGTATTTT.